This entry lists 24 T cell receptor beta chains sequenced from one sample in a study of Ad26.COV2.S vaccination and SARS-CoV-2 variants. Data came from immunoSEQ multiplex PCR; TCRdb stores just in-frame clones and leaves some out. The data contain approximately 480,000 clones, around 90% of them singletons. Treatment reported: roughly 18 received Ad26.COV2.S at low or high dose, single or two shots; roughly five received placebo; per-sample allocation not given. Specimens were obtained on day 63 following the first vaccine or placebo injection. Sequencing was performed on peripheral blood, taken in a trial of Ad26.COV2.S vaccine versus placebo. The origin of the receptors is a person between 18 and 60 years old who received the Ad26.COV2.S COVID-19 vaccine or a placebo.

This clone was observed a handful of times. The chain has TRBV15 and TRBJ2-1; D remains unclear. Germline-derived CDR1 and CDR2 are LNHNV and YYDKDF (reference sequence). The CDR3 is made up of 14 amino acids. V was pared by 0 bases and J by 6 bases, with 9 bases between. The chain's CDR3 is CATSRDLAANEQFF. The CDR3, as DNA: TGTGCCACCAGCAGAGATCTCGCGGCCAATGAGCAGTTCTTC.

The chain employs TRBV20-1 and TRBJ2-7; D unclear. Germline CDR1 is DFQATT and CDR2 is SNEGSKA (reference sequence). This CDR3 has 11 amino acids. Deletions cut 5 bases from V and 0 bases from J, with 5 bases between. The CDR3 is CSALTSYEQYF. The DNA of the CDR3 is TGCAGTGCTCTGACCTCCTACGAGCAGTACTTC.

The V gene is TRBV9, the J gene TRBJ2-5; possibly TRBD1 for D (5 bases). Germline-derived CDR1 and CDR2 are SGDLS and YYNGEE. The CDR3 runs to 15 residues. V lost 0 bases and J lost 2, with 11 bases in between. CDR3 DNA sequence: TGTGCCAGCAGCGTAGGGACAATGAAACAAGAGACCCAGTACTTC. This translates into CASSVGTMKQETQYF. Looking up the rest from reference TRBV9 and TRBJ2-5 gives the full variable domain: DSGVTQTPKHLITATGQRVTLRCSPRSGDLSVYWYQQSLDQGLQFLIQYYNGEERAKGNILERFSAQQFPDLHSELNLSSLELGDSALYFCASSVGTMKQETQYFGPGTRLLVL.

This chain joins TRBV29-1 and TRBJ2-1; the match to TRBD2 covers 7 bases. Losses at the gene ends were 4 bases for V and 0 bases for J; bases not matched to a gene: 9. Germline V lookup: CDR1 SQVTM, CDR2 ANQGSEA. CDR3 length: 16 amino acids. For the CDR3, the DNA is TGCAGCGTTGGTCGTCTAGCGGTAAGCTCCTACAATGAGCAGTTCTTC. This translates into CSVGRLAVSSYNEQFF.

The chain is built from TRBV5-8 and TRBJ1-5; D is perhaps TRBD1 (5 bases). Germline CDR1 and CDR2: SGHTS and YDEGEE. The CDR3 length is 15 residues. The ends were cut back, 0 bases at V and 7 bases at J, with 14 bases in the middle. In DNA, the CDR3 is TGTGCCAGCAGCTTGGAATTCCGGGGGGGACAGCCCCAGCATTTT. Its translation is CASSLEFRGGQPQHF. The full variable domain, in which reference TRBV5-8 and TRBJ1-5 provide the parts outside the CDR3, is EAGVTQSPTHLIKTRGQQATLRCSPISGHTSVYWYQQALGLGLQFLLWYDEGEERNRGNFPPRFSGRQFPNYSSELNVNALELEDSALYLCASSLEFRGGQPQHFGDGTRLSIL.

The chain uses TRBV4-2 and TRBJ1-2, with TRBD1 matching over 8 bases. J lost 7 bases, V lost 0 bases, and 7 bases had no gene match. Germline lookup yields CDR1 LGHNA and CDR2 YNFKEQ. The CDR3 runs to 15 residues. The CDR3 region is CASSQETDRESGYTF. CDR3 nucleotides: TGTGCCAGCAGCCAAGAAACGGACAGGGAAAGTGGCTACACCTTC.

The chain employs TRBV5-1 and TRBJ1-5, with D tentatively TRBD1 (5 bases). Germline V gene data show CDR1 as SGHRS and CDR2 as YFSETQ. The CDR3 spans 15 residues. V gave up 0 bases and J gave up 3 bases, with 10 bases separating them. The CDR3: CASSLAGGNNQPQHF. The CDR3 DNA reads as TGCGCCAGCAGCTTGGCCGGGGGGAACAATCAGCCCCAGCATTTT.

The chain couples TRBV5-1 to TRBJ1-4, with D possibly matching TRBD1 (5 bases). Trimming shortened V by 2 bases and J by 8 bases, and 13 bases separated the two germline ends. The CDR3 consists of 14 residues. Germline CDR1 and CDR2: SGHRS and YFSETQ. CDR3 in amino acids: CASSFSGAVEKLFF. The CDR3 region has the DNA TGCGCCAGCAGCTTTTCTGGGGCAGTGGAAAAACTGTTTTTT.

This chain links TRBV13 with TRBJ1-6, with unresolved D. This CDR3 is built from 13 residues. V lost 7 bases and J lost 6, with 10 bases in between. Looked up from germline, CDR1 is PRHDT and CDR2 is FYEKMQ (reference sequence). The CDR3 spells CASNLAGNSPLHF. The CDR3 DNA follows: TGTGCCAGCAACCTCGCGGGTAATTCACCCCTCCACTTT.

This clone was seen a single time. V and J are TRBV5-5 and TRBJ1-1; no clear D. Trimming took 2 bases from V and 0 from J, leaving 8 bases between them. The V gene's germline CDR1 is SGHKS and CDR2 YYEKEE (reference sequence). CDR3 length equals 14 residues. The CDR3 nucleotides read TGTGCCAGCAGCTTTTCTAAACTGAACACTGAAGCTTTCTTT. Translated: CASSFSKLNTEAFF. The whole variable domain, remainder taken from reference TRBV5-5 and TRBJ1-1, is DAGVTQSPTHLIKTRGQQVTLRCSPISGHKSVSWYQQVLGQGPQFIFQYYEKEERGRGNFPDRFSARQFPNYSSELNVNALLLGDSALYLCASSFSKLNTEAFFGQGTRLTVV.

The chain couples TRBV3-1 (or the pseudogene TRBV3-2) to TRBJ1-6, with no clear D. There are 13 residues in the CDR3. V was shortened by 4 bases and J by 10 bases, with 11 bases between the two germline ends. Looked up from germline, CDR1 is LGHDT and CDR2 is YNNKEL (reference sequence). The DNA for the CDR3 is TGTGCCAGCAGCCCTAGACCACTATCACCCCTCCACTTT. It is translated as CASSPRPLSPLHF.

The chain carries TRBV5-1 and TRBJ2-1; TRBD2 matches 8 bases. The CDR3 contains 15 residues. CDR1 is SGHRS and CDR2 is YFSETQ in the germline V gene. V lost 3 bases to trimming and J lost 9 bases; unmatched junction nucleotides: 11. CDR3 DNA sequence: TGCGCCAGCAGCTCTATGGCGGGAGGTTGGGGTGAGCAGTTCTTC. Translation gives CASSSMAGGWGEQFF. The full variable domain, its missing parts supplied by reference TRBV5-1 and TRBJ2-1, is KAGVTQTPRYLIKTRGQQVTLSCSPISGHRSVSWYQQTPGQGLQFLFEYFSETQRNKGNFPGRFSGRQFSNSRSEMNVSTLELGDSALYLCASSSMAGGWGEQFFGPGTRLTVL.

In DNA, the CDR3 is TGTGCCAGCAGCTTAATTGACATATCCAGGCACGAGCAGTACTTC. It encodes CASSLIDISRHEQYF. This chain connects TRBV7-9 to TRBJ2-7; D ambiguous. Trimming left V 2 bases short and J 5 bases short, with 16 bases between. The CDR3 length is 15 residues. Germline loops: CDR1 SEHNR, CDR2 FQNEAQ (reference sequence).

This sequence joins TRBV20-1 and TRBJ2-3; 7 bases are a match to TRBD1. The V gene end was trimmed by 3 bases and the J gene end by 1 base; junction bases not matched to a gene: 7. CDR1 DFQATT and CDR2 SNEGSKA come from the germline V gene (reference sequence). This CDR3 has 15 amino acids. In DNA, the CDR3 is TGCAGTGCTAGTCATAGCACAGGGGGCACAGATACGCAGTATTTT. It specifies CSASHSTGGTDTQYF.

The chain carries TRBV24-1 and TRBJ2-5; D is unclear. Per germline, CDR1 KGHDR and CDR2 SFDVKD. Trimming took 4 bases from V and 4 from J, leaving 6 bases between them. The CDR3 consists of 12 residues. The CDR3 here is CATSEGTETQYF. CDR3 nucleotide sequence: TGTGCCACCAGTGAGGGCACAGAGACCCAGTACTTC.

In this sample, this clone turned up a few times. V gene TRBV18 combines with J gene TRBJ1-6; 10 nucleotides match TRBD1. Germline lookup yields CDR1 KGHSH and CDR2 LQKENI. CDR3 length: 14 residues. The junction had 4 bases not matched to a gene; V was cut back by 6 bases and J by 8 bases. The DNA for the CDR3 is TGTGCCAGCTCCCGGGACAGGGGAGATTCACCCCTCCACTTT. Translation gives CASSRDRGDSPLHF.

The genes are TRBV6-2 or TRBV6-3 and TRBJ2-4, with 8 bases that match TRBD1. The CDR3 covers 17 residues. The J segment lost 0 bases and the V segment lost 2 bases, leaving 6 bases of the junction unmatched. Germline V CDR1 and CDR2: MNHEY, SVGEGT. As DNA, the CDR3 is TGTGCCAGCAGTTACCGAGGACAGGGCCTAGCCAAAAACATTCAGTACTTC. Translating gives CASSYRGQGLAKNIQYF.

J is TRBJ2-7 and V is TRBV3-1 (or the pseudogene TRBV3-2); 8 nucleotides match TRBD1. Germline V gene data show CDR1 as LGHDT and CDR2 as YNNKEL (reference sequence). V lost 1 base, J lost 3 bases, and 11 bases stayed unmatched. The CDR3 totals 17 residues. CDR3 residues: CASSQALTSGQVYEQYF. The CDR3 DNA reads TGTGCCAGCAGCCAAGCCTTAACTTCGGGACAGGTCTACGAGCAGTACTTC.

V usage is TRBV9 and J usage is TRBJ2-1; 8 nucleotides agree with TRBD1. Unmatched junction bases numbered 3, after V lost 4 bases and J lost 3 bases. This CDR3 spans 14 amino acids. CDR1 and CDR2 from the germline V gene are SGDLS and YYNGEE. CDR3 region: CASSPDRDYNEQFF. As DNA, the CDR3 is TGTGCCAGCAGCCCGGACAGGGACTACAATGAGCAGTTCTTC.

This chain joins TRBV6-2 or TRBV6-3 and TRBJ1-1; unclear D gene. The germline gives CDR1 MNHEY, CDR2 SVGEGT. The CDR3 consists of 14 residues. V was shortened by 3 bases and J by 2 bases, with 10 bases between the two germline ends. CDR3: CASSYPSRNTEAFF. CDR3 coding DNA: TGTGCCAGCAGTTATCCCAGTAGAAACACTGAAGCTTTCTTT.

The J gene is TRBJ2-2, the V gene TRBV27; TRBD2 agrees at 10 bases. V gave up 3 bases and J gave up 7 bases; unmatched junction bases: 5. The CDR3 is made up of 15 amino acids. Germline loops: CDR1 MNHEY, CDR2 SMNVEV (reference sequence). The CDR3 region has the DNA TGTGCCAGCAGTTTGTCGGGACTAGCGCGCGGGGAGCTGTTTTTT. Encoded protein: CASSLSGLARGELFF.

The V gene is TRBV30, the J gene TRBJ2-3; perhaps TRBD2 as D (5 bases). Germline V lookup: CDR1 GTSNPN, CDR2 SVGIG (reference sequence). This CDR3 is 12 amino acids long. The V end was cut by 7 bases, the J end by 5 bases, with 13 bases between. CDR3 residues: CASRLGGDTQYF. CDR3 sequence (DNA): TGTGCCTCCCGACTCGGAGGAGATACGCAGTATTTT. Complete variable domain (other parts from reference TRBV30 and TRBJ2-3): SQTIHQWPATLVQPVGSPLSLECTVEGTSNPNLYWYRQAAGRGLQLLFYSVGIGQISSEVPQNLSASRPQDRQFILSSKKLLLSDSGFYLCASRLGGDTQYFGPGTRLTVL.

This clone was counted only a few times. The rearrangement links TRBV4-3 to TRBJ2-3, with 9 bases aligning to TRBD2. From germline, CDR1 is LGHNA and CDR2 YSLEER. CDR3 length: 16 amino acids. Unmatched junction bases numbered 8, after V lost 4 bases and J lost 3 bases. The CDR3 loop is CASSRVLAGITDTQYF. DNA for the CDR3: TGCGCCAGCAGCCGAGTACTAGCGGGTATTACAGATACGCAGTATTTT.

This chain joins TRBV21-1 and TRBJ1-2. TRBV21-1 is given as a pseudogene. This CDR3 region has 15 residues. In DNA, the CDR3 is TGTGCCAGCAGCGCGCCCGGGATCAAGGGAGGTGGCTACACCTTC. Residues: CASSAPGIKGGGYTF.